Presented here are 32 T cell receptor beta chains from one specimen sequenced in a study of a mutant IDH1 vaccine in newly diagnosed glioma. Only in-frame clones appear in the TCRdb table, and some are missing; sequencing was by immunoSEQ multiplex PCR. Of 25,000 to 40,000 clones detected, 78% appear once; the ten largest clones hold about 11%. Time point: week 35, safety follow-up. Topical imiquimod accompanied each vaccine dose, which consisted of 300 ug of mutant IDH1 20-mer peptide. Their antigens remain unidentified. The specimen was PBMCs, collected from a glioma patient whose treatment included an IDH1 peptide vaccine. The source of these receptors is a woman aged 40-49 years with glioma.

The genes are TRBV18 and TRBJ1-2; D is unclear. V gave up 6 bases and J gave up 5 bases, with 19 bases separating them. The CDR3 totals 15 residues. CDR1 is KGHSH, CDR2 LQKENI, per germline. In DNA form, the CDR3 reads TGTGCCAGCTCTACCGGAACGAGGGCCCTATATGGCTACACCTTC. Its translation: CASSTGTRALYGYTF.

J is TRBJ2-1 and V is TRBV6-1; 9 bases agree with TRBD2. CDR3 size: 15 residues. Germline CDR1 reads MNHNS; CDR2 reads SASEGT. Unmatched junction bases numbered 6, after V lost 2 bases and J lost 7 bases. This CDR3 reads CASSERRGGYNEQFF. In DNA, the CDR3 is TGTGCCAGCAGTGAACGGCGGGGGGGCTATAATGAGCAGTTCTTC.

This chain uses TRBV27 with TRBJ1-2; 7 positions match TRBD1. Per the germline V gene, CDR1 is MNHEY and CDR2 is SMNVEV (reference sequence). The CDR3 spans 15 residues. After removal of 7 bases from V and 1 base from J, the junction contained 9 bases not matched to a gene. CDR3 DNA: TGTGCCAGCACCTCCGACAGGGACCTTAACTATGGCTACACCTTC. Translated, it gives CASTSDRDLNYGYTF.

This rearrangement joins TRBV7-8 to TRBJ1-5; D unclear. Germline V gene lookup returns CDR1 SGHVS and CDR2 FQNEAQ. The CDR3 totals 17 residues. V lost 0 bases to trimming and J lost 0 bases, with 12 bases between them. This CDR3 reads CASSLATDTYSNQPQHF. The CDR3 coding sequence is TGTGCCAGCAGCTTAGCTACAGATACCTATAGCAATCAGCCCCAGCATTTT.

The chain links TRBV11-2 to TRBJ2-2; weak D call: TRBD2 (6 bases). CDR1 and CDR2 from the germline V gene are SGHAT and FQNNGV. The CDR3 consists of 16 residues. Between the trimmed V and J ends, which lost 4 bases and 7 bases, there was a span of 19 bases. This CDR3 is CASSSVPGAGGGELFF. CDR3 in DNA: TGTGCCAGCAGCTCTGTTCCCGGGGCCGGGGGCGGGGAGCTGTTTTTT.

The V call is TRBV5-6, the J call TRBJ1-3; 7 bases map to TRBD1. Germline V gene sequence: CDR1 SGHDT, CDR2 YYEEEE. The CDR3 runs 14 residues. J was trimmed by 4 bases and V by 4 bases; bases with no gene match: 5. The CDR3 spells CASSLQGRGNTIYF. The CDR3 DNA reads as TGTGCCAGCAGCCTACAGGGGAGGGGAAACACCATATATTTT.

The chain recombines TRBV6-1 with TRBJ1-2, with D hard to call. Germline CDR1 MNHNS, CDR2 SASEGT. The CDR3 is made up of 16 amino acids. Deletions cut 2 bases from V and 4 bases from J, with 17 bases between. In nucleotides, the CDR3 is TGTGCCAGCAGTGAACAGCTGGTCTCCCGCCTCTATGGCTACACCTTC. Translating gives CASSEQLVSRLYGYTF.

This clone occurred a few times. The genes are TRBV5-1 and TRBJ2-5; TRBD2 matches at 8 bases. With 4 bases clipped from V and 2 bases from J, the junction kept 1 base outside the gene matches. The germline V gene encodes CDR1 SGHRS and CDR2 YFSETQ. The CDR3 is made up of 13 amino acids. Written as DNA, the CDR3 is TGCGCCAGCAGCATAGCGGGGCAAGAGACCCAGTACTTC. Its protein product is CASSIAGQETQYF.

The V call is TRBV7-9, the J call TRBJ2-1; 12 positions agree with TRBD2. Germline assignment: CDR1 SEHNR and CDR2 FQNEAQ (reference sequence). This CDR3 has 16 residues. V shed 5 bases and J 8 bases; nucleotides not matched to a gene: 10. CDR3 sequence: CASSAGLAGNSDEQFF. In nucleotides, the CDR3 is TGTGCCAGCAGCGCAGGACTAGCGGGGAACAGCGATGAGCAGTTCTTC.

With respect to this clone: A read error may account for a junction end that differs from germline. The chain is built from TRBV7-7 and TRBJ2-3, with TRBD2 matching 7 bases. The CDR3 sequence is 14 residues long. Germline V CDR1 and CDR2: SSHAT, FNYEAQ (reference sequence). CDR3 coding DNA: TGTGCTAGCAGCTTGGGGGGGAAGACAGATACGCAGTATTTT. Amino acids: CASSLGGKTDTQYF. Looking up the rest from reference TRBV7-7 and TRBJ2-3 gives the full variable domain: GAGVSQSPRYKVTKRGQDVTLRCDPISSHATLYWYQQALGQGPEFLTYFNYEAQPDKSGLPSDRFSAERPEGSISTLTIQRTEQRDSAMYRCASSLGGKTDTQYFGPGTRLTVL.

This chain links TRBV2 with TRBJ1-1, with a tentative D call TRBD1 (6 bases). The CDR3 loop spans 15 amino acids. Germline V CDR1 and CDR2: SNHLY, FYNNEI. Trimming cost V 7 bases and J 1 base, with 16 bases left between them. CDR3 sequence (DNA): TGTGCCAGCACCGAGGGGGGGCGGAGGAACACTGAAGCTTTCTTT. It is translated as CASTEGGRRNTEAFF.

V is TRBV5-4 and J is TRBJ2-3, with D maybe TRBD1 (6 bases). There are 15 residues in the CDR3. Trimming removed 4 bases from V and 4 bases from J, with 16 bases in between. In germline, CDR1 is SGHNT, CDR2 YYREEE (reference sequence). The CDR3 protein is CASSPGTQGSDTQYF. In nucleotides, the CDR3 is TGTGCCAGCAGCCCCGGAACCCAGGGGTCAGATACGCAGTATTTT.

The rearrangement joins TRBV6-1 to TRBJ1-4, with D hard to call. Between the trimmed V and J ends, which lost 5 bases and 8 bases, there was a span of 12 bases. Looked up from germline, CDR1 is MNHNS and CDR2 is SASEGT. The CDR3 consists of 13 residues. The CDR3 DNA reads TGTGCCAGCAGTACCCCTCGCGGGGAAAAACTGTTTTTT. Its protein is CASSTPRGEKLFF.

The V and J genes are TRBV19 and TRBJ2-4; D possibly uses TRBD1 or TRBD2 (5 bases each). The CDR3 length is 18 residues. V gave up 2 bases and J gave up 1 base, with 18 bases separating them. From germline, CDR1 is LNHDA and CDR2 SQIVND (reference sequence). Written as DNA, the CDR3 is TGTGCCAGTAGTATATCGGGGCGAGGGGTTGCGGCCAAAAACATTCAGTACTTC. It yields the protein CASSISGRGVAAKNIQYF.

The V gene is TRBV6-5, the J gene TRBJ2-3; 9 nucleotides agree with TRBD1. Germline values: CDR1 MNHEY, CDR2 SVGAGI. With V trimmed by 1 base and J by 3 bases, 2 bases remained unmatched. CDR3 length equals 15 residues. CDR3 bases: TGTGCCAGCAGTTACTGGACAGGGGTTACAGATACGCAGTATTTT. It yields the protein CASSYWTGVTDTQYF.

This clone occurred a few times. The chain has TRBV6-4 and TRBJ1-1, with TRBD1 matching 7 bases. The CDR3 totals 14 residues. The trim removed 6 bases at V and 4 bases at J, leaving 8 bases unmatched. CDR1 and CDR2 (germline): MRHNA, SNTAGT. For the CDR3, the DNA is TGTGCCAGCAGGGTGGGGACAGAGAGCACTGAAGCTTTCTTT. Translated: CASRVGTESTEAFF.

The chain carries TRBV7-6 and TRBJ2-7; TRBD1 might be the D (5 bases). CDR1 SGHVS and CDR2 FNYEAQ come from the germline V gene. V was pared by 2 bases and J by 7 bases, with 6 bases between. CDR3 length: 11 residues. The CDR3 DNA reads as TGTGCCAGCAGCTTAAAGGGGGAGCAGTACTTC. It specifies CASSLKGEQYF.

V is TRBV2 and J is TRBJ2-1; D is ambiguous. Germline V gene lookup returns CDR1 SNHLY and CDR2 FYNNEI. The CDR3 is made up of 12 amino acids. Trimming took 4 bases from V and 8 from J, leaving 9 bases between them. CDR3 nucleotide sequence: TGTGCCAGCAGTGCTACGAGAGATGAGCAGTTCTTC. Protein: CASSATRDEQFF. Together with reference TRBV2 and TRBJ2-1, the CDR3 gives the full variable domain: EPEVTQTPSHQVTQMGQEVILRCVPISNHLYFYWYRQILGQKVEFLVSFYNNEISEKSEIFDDQFSVERPDGSNFTLKIRSTKLEDSAMYFCASSATRDEQFFGPGTRLTVL.

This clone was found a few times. CDR3 DNA sequence: TGTGCCAGCAGCTTACAGGAATTGAGCGGGGAGCTGTTTTTT. It encodes CASSLQELSGELFF. The J gene is TRBJ2-2, the V gene TRBV7-9; D remains unclear. V lost 2 bases to trimming and J lost 7 bases, with 11 bases between them. The CDR3 runs 14 residues. Per germline, CDR1 SEHNR and CDR2 FQNEAQ (reference sequence). Combining the CDR3 with reference TRBV7-9 and TRBJ2-2 gives the whole variable domain DTGVSQNPRHKITKRGQNVTFRCDPISEHNRLYWYRQTLGQGPEFLTYFQNEAQLEKSRLLSDRFSAERPKGSFSTLEIQRTEQGDSAMYLCASSLQELSGELFFGEGSRLTVL.

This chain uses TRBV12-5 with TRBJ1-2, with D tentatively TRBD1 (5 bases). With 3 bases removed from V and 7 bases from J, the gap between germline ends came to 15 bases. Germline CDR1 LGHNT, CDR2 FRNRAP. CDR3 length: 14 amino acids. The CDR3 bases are TGTGCTAGTGGTTTCGGGGCCCAAGCTGGTGGCTACACCTTC. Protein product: CASGFGAQAGGYTF.

In DNA, the CDR3 is TGTGCCAGCAGTGAACTTACAGGCTCTGGAAACACCATATATTTT. This translates into CASSELTGSGNTIYF. The gene calls are TRBV6-1 and TRBJ1-3, with D possibly being TRBD1 (5 bases). The ends were cut back, 2 bases at V and 0 bases at J, with 8 bases in the middle. The germline V gene has CDR1 MNHNS and CDR2 SASEGT. The CDR3 sequence is 15 residues long.

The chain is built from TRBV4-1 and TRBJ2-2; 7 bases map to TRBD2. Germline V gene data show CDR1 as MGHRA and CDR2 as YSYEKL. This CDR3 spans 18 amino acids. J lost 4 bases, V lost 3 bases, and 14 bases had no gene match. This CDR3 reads CASSHVRGQGGATGELFF. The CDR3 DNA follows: TGCGCCAGCAGCCACGTTAGAGGGCAGGGAGGGGCCACCGGGGAGCTGTTTTTT.

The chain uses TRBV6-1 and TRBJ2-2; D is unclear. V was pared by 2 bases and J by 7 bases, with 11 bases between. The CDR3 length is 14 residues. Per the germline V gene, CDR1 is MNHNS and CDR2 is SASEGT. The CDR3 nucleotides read TGTGCCAGCAGTGAAAGGCCCCTGGGCGGGGAGCTGTTTTTT. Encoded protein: CASSERPLGGELFF.

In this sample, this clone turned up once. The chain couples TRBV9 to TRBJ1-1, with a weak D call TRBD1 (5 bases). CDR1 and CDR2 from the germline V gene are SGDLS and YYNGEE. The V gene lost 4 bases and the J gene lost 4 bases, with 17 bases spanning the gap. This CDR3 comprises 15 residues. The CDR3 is CASSPRQLSGTEAFF. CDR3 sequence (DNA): TGTGCCAGCAGCCCAAGACAGCTTTCCGGCACTGAAGCTTTCTTT.

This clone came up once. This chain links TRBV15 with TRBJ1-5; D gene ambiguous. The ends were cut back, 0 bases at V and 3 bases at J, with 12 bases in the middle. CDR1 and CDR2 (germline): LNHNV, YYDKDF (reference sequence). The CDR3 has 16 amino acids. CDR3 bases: TGTGCCACCAGCAGAGATTTGGGAGGGATCAATCAGCCCCAGCATTTT. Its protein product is CATSRDLGGINQPQHF.

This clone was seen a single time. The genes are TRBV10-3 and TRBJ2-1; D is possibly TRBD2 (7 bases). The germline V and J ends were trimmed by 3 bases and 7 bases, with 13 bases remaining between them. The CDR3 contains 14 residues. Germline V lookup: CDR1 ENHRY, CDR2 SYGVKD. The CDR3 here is CAISDLGGRNEQFF. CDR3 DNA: TGTGCCATCAGTGACTTGGGGGGGCGAAATGAGCAGTTCTTC.

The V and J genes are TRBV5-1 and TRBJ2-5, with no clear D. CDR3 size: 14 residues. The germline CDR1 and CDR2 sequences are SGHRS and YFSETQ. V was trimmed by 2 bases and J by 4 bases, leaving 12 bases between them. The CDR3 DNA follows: TGCGCCAGCAGCTTTGGCAACCCTCCAGAGACCCAGTACTTC. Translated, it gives CASSFGNPPETQYF.

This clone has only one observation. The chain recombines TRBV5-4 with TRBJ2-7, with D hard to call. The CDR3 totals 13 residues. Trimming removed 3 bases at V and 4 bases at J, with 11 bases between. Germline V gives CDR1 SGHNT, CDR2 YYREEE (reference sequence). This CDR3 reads CASSSRPNYEQYF. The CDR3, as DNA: TGTGCCAGCAGCTCAAGGCCGAATTACGAGCAGTACTTC.

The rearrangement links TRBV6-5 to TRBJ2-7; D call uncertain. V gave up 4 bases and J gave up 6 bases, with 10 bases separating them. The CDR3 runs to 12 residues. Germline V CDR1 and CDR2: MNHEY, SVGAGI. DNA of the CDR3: TGTGCCAGCAGTTCTCGCGCCTTCGAGCAGTACTTC. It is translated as CASSSRAFEQYF.

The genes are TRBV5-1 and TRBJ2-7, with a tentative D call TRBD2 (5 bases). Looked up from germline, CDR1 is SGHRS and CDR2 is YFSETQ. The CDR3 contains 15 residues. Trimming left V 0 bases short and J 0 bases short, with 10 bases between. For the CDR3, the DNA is TGCGCCAGCAGCTTGGTGGGGAGCTACTCCTACGAGCAGTACTTC. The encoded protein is CASSLVGSYSYEQYF.

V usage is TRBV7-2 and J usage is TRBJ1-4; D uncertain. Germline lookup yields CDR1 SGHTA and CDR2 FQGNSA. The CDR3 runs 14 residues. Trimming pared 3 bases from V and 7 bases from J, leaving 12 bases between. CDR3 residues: CASSFANLGEKLFF. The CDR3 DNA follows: TGTGCCAGCAGCTTCGCAAACCTGGGTGAAAAACTGTTTTTT. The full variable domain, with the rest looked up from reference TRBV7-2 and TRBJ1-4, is GAGVSQSPSNKVTEKGKDVELRCDPISGHTALYWYRQSLGQGLEFLIYFQGNSAPDKSGLPSDRFSAERTGGSVSTLTIQRTQQEDSAVYLCASSFANLGEKLFFGSGTQLSVL.

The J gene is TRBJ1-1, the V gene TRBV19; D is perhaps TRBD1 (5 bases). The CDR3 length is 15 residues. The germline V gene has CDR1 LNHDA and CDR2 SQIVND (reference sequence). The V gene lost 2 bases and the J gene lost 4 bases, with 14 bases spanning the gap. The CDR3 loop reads CASSIPQGGITEAFF. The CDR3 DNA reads TGTGCCAGTAGTATACCCCAGGGAGGGATCACTGAAGCTTTCTTT.